This entry concerns a single TCR beta chain. This sample also contains other DNA sequences that code for the same CDR3. In the source study's methods: Amplification with reference gene primers provided the estimates of nucleated cell counts. Only in-frame clones appear in the TCRdb table, and some are missing; sequencing was by immunoSEQ multiplex PCR. Clone size and V and J calls were adopted from that table, with D and trimming inferred from the DNA. The sample consists of about 200,000 clones, approximately 85% of them appearing once. This record belongs to a study of blood T cell repertoires in COVID-19. V was pared by 0 bases and J by 3 bases, with 6 bases between. Germline CDR1 reads SGHRS; CDR2 reads YFSETQ. The CDR3 is made up of 13 amino acids.

The V call is TRBV5-1, the J call TRBJ1-2; perhaps TRBD1 as D (6 bases). This TCR derives from a woman aged 80 or over with COVID-19, enrolled during active disease. Specimen: peripheral blood. CDR3 nucleotide sequence: TGCGCCAGCAGCTTGGAGGGGGACTATGGCTACACCTTC. Its translation: CASSLEGDYGYTF.